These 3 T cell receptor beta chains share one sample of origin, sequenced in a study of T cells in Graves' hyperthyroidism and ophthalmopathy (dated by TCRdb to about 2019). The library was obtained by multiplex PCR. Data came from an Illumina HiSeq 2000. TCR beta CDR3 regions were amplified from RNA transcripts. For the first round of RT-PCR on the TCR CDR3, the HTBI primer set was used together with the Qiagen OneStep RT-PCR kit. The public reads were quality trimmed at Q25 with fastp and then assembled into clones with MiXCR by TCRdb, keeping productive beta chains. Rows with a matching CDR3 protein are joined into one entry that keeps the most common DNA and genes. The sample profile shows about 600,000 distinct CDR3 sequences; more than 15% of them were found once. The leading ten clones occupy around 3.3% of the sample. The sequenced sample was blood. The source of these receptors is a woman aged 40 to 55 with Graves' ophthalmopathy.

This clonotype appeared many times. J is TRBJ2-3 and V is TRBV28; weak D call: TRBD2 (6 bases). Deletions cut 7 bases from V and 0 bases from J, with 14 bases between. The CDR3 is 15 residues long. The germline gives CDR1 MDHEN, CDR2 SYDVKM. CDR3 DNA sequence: TGTGCCAGCAAGTCCGGTGGGACTAGCACAGATACGCAGTATTTT. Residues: CASKSGGTSTDTQYF. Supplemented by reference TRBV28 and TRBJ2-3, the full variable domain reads DVKVTQSSRYLVKRTGEKVFLECVQDMDHENMFWYRQDPGLGLRLIYFSYDVKMKEKGDIPEGYSVSREKKERFSLILESASTNQTSMYLCASKSGGTSTDTQYFGPGTRLTVL.

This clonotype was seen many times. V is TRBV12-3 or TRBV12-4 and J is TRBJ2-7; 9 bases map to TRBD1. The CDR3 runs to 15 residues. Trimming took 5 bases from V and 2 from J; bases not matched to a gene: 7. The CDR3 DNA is TGTGCCAGCAGTACTCCCGGGACAGGGACCTACGAGCAGTACTTC. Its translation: CASSTPGTGTYEQYF.

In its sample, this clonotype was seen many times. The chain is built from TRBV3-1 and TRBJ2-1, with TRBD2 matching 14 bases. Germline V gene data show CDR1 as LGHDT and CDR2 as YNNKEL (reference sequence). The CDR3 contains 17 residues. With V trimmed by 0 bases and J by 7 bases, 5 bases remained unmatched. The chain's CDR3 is CASSQEGGLAGGNEQFF. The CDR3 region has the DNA TGTGCCAGCAGCCAAGAAGGTGGACTAGCGGGGGGAAATGAGCAGTTCTTC.